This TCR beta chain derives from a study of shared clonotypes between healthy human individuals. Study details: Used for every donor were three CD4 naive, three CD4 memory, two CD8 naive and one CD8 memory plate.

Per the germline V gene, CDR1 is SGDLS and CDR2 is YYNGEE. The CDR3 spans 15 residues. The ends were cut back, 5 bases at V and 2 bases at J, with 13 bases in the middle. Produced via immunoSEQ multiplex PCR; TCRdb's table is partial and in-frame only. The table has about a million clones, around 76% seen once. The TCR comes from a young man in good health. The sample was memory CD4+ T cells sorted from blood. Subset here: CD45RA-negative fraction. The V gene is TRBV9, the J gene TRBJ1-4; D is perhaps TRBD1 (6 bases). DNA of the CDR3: TGTGCCAGCAGTGAGGGGGTTAGCACTAATGAAAAACTGTTTTTT. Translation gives CASSEGVSTNEKLFF.